This T cell receptor beta chain was profiled in a study of shared clonotypes between healthy human individuals. Study context: Each donor contributed plates that comprised three CD4 naive, three CD4 memory, two CD8 naive and one CD8 memory. Study results and caveats: Shared across several donors were approximately 5% of the naive CD4 clonotypes.

Deep was the level used in running the assay. Some clones are missing from TCRdb's copy, which holds only in-frame ones; the method was immunoSEQ multiplex PCR. The sample includes approximately 2.4 million clones, approximately 96% of them seen just once. The CDR3 runs 12 residues. CDR1 is WNHNN and CDR2 is SYGVQD in the germline V gene (reference sequence). The germline V and J ends were trimmed by 7 bases and 7 bases, with 10 bases remaining between them. A word on this clone: Its antigen is undetermined.

Sequencing used naive CD4+ T cells sorted from blood. Regarding subset: CD45RA+ positively selected. V usage is TRBV10-1 and J usage is TRBJ2-2; D might be TRBD1 (5 bases). The TCR comes from a man between 18 and 29 years old in good health. DNA of the CDR3: TGCGCCAGCAATCAGGGCGGCGGGGAGCTGTTTTTT. It translates to CASNQGGGELFF.